Following are 32 T cell receptor beta chains from one sample sequenced in a study of blood T cells in healthy people across ages. Alongside a J-beta primer mix, a sample-barcoded 5' primer served in a second PCR lasting about 7 to 12 cycles. TCRdb re-called the 5' RACE reads through MiXCR, storing one row per CDR3 protein. The sample has about 570,000 distinct CDR3 sequences, approximately 30% seen once; the top ten hold around a sixth. The sample comprised blood. These receptors all come from a woman in her seventies in good health.

Worth noting for this clonotype: Germline and junction disagree at one end, which may indicate a read error. This rearrangement joins TRBV5-1 to TRBJ2-5; 12 bases are a match to TRBD2. CDR1 and CDR2 (germline): SGHRS, YFSETQ. This CDR3 is built from 16 residues. The CDR3 DNA reads TGCGCCAGCAGCTACGGGACTAGCGGGTACCAGGAGACCCAGTACTTC. Translated: CASSYGTSGYQETQYF. The whole variable domain, filled in from reference TRBV5-1 and TRBJ2-5, reads KAGVTQTPRYLIKTRGQQVTLSCSPISGHRSVSWYQQTPGQGLQFLFEYFSETQRNKGNFPGRFSGRQFSNSRSEMNVSTLELGDSALYLCASSYGTSGYQETQYFGPGTRLLVL.

This clonotype was counted once. The chain recombines TRBV28 with TRBJ1-4, with D tentatively TRBD1 (6 bases). Trimming removed 6 bases at V and 0 bases at J, with 14 bases between. CDR1 is MDHEN and CDR2 is SYDVKM in the germline V gene. CDR3 size: 16 residues. The CDR3 reads CASRDRAPATNEKLFF. CDR3 in DNA: TGTGCCAGCAGGGACAGAGCCCCTGCAACTAATGAAAAACTGTTTTTT.

The rearrangement joins TRBV21-1 to TRBJ2-5; TRBD2 is taken as the D call from the table, unchecked against the DNA. TRBV21-1 is an annotated pseudogene. This CDR3 is built from 20 residues. The CDR3 coding sequence is TGTGCCAGCAGGAAACCTAAGTGTCGACTAGCCACAAGGGAGAGAGAGACCCAGTACTTC. Its translation: CASRKPKCRLATRERETQYF.

The table lists this clonotype with a few counts. The J gene is TRBJ1-3, the V gene TRBV4-2; D is unclear. V was cut by 0 bases and J by 0 bases, with 9 bases left in between. The CDR3 has 16 residues. Germline values: CDR1 LGHNA, CDR2 YNFKEQ. In DNA, the CDR3 is TGTGCCAGCAGCCAAGAAGGATACCCCTCTGGAAACACCATATATTTT. It translates to CASSQEGYPSGNTIYF.

V and J are TRBV4-3 and TRBJ2-4, with 10 bases that match TRBD2. In germline, CDR1 is LGHNA, CDR2 YSLEER. The CDR3 runs 23 residues. V dropped 0 bases and J dropped 0; count of bases not matched to a gene: 20. The chain's CDR3 is CASSQDSGGQRYRIILAKNIQYF. CDR3 nucleotide sequence: TGCGCCAGCAGCCAAGATAGCGGGGGGCAACGTTACAGGATAATCCTAGCCAAAAACATTCAGTACTTC.

The sample holds one count of this clonotype. The DNA for the CDR3 is TGTGCCAGCAGTTGGGACAGCCCGATTCGGCAGCCCCAGCATTTT. This sequence encodes CASSWDSPIRQPQHF. The chain recombines TRBV28 with TRBJ1-5; TRBD1 agrees at 7 bases. CDR3 size: 15 residues. CDR1 MDHEN and CDR2 SYDVKM come from the germline V gene. The J segment lost 7 bases and the V segment lost 4 bases, leaving 10 bases of the junction unmatched.

The chain is built from TRBV6-1 and TRBJ2-3; D gene unclear. The J call is doubtful: the DNA matches TRBJ1-5 better. CDR3 length equals 14 residues. The V gene's germline CDR1 is MNHNS and CDR2 SASEGT. CDR3 loop: CASSETSDPDTQHF. The CDR3 DNA sequence: TGTGCCAGCAGTGAAACCTCAGACCCAGATACGCAGCATTTT.

The J gene is TRBJ1-2, the V gene TRBV19, with 9 bases that match TRBD1. V dropped 6 bases and J dropped 5; count of bases not matched to a gene: 10. The CDR3 spans 15 residues. Germline V lookup: CDR1 LNHDA, CDR2 SQIVND (reference sequence). CDR3 nucleotide sequence: TGTGCCAGTAGCCCATTACAGGGGGCGGAATATGGCTACACCTTC. Translating it yields CASSPLQGAEYGYTF.

The rearrangement uses TRBV24-1 and TRBJ2-1; 8 bases map to TRBD1. CDR3 length equals 18 residues. Germline-derived CDR1 and CDR2 are KGHDR and SFDVKD. With V trimmed by 0 bases and J by 5 bases, 11 bases remained unmatched. Here the CDR3 DNA reads TGTGCCACCAGTGATTTGCAGGGGGCGCTGGGGAAAGACAATGAGCAGTTCTTC. This gives the protein CATSDLQGALGKDNEQFF.

This clonotype was observed a handful of times. This chain links TRBV29-1 with TRBJ2-1, with TRBD1 identical over 9 bases. The CDR3 length is 15 residues. Germline assignment: CDR1 SQVTM and CDR2 ANQGSEA. Trimming at V came to 3 bases and at J to 7 bases, leaving 10 bases not matched to a gene. CDR3 DNA sequence: TGCAGCGTTGATTTGGGGGACAGGGTAGGAAATGAGCAGTTCTTC. As protein: CSVDLGDRVGNEQFF.

There are a few counts of this clonotype. The CDR3 DNA is TGTGCCAGCAGCCGTAGCAGCGGGGGAGAGCAAGAGACCCAGTACTTC. Translating it yields CASSRSSGGEQETQYF. This rearrangement joins TRBV4-2 to TRBJ2-5; the match to TRBD2 covers 8 bases. This CDR3 region has 16 residues. The germline CDR1 and CDR2 sequences are LGHNA and YNFKEQ. Trimming removed 4 bases from V and 2 bases from J; junction bases left unmatched: 9.

The rearrangement uses TRBV7-9 and TRBJ2-3, with 13 bases aligning to TRBD2. The CDR3 has 15 amino acids. V was pared by 6 bases and J by 5 bases, with 5 bases of the junction left unmatched. CDR1 is SEHNR and CDR2 is FQNEAQ in the germline V gene (reference sequence). CDR3 amino acids: CASRPTSGRGDTQYF. The CDR3 nucleotides read TGTGCCAGCAGACCAACTAGCGGGAGGGGAGATACGCAGTATTTT.

This clonotype was counted only a few times. The CDR3 bases are TGTGCCAGCAGCCAATCCCCGGACTTCCAAGAGACCCAGTACTTC. It encodes CASSQSPDFQETQYF. The gene calls are TRBV7-2 and TRBJ2-5; D is possibly TRBD2 (5 bases). Germline V gene data show CDR1 as SGHTA and CDR2 as FQGNSA. This CDR3 region has 15 residues. Deletions cut 5 bases from V and 1 base from J, with 14 bases between.

The J gene is TRBJ1-1, the V gene TRBV30; D is perhaps TRBD1 (6 bases). The V end was cut by 5 bases, the J end by 1 base, with 23 bases between. This CDR3 has 17 amino acids. The germline V gene encodes CDR1 GTSNPN and CDR2 SVGIG (reference sequence). CDR3 bases: TGTGCCTGGTGCCAAAAGGTTCTGAGGGGGGCGAACACTGAAGCTTTCTTT. Amino acid sequence: CAWCQKVLRGANTEAFF. Looking up the rest from reference TRBV30 and TRBJ1-1 gives the full variable domain: SQTIHQWPATLVQPVGSPLSLECTVEGTSNPNLYWYRQAAGRGLQLLFYSVGIGQISSEVPQNLSASRPQDRQFILSSKKLLLSDSGFYLCAWCQKVLRGANTEAFFGQGTRLTVV.

The V gene is TRBV20-1, the J gene TRBJ2-4; D call uncertain. The CDR3 consists of 16 residues. Germline lookup yields CDR1 DFQATT and CDR2 SNEGSKA (reference sequence). Trimming took off 0 bases at V and 0 bases at J, with 12 bases between the two ends. The DNA for the CDR3 is TGCAGTGCTAGAGATCAGGCAACCCTAGCCAAAAACATTCAGTACTTC. The encoded protein is CSARDQATLAKNIQYF.

The rearrangement uses TRBV25-1 and TRBJ2-7, with 9 nucleotides matching TRBD1. Per the germline V gene, CDR1 is MGHDK and CDR2 is SYGVNS. Unmatched junction bases numbered 5, after V lost 2 bases and J lost 0 bases. The CDR3 has 16 amino acids. In DNA, the CDR3 is TGTGCCAGCAGTGAAGGGGGGACAGGGCTCTCCTACGAGCAGTACTTC. It specifies CASSEGGTGLSYEQYF.

This chain connects TRBV4-3 to TRBJ1-4; no clear D. This CDR3 region has 14 residues. The V end lost 1 base, the J end lost 4 bases, and 7 bases lay between the germline ends. CDR1 is LGHNA and CDR2 is YSLEER in the germline V gene. DNA of the CDR3: TGCGCCAGCAGCCAAGGAACAGTTAATGAAAAACTGTTTTTT. Amino acid sequence: CASSQGTVNEKLFF.

The CDR3 here is CASSSGGVLETQYF. CDR3 in DNA: TGTGCCAGCAGCTCTGGGGGGGTACTTGAGACCCAGTACTTC. J is TRBJ2-5 and V is TRBV7-2, with 7 positions matching TRBD2. CDR3 length: 14 amino acids. From germline, CDR1 is SGHTA and CDR2 FQGNSA. The junction had 7 bases not matched to a gene; V was cut back by 4 bases and J by 5 bases.

Regarding this clonotype: This may stem from a read error, because a much larger clone lies one nucleotide away. The V and J genes are TRBV19 and TRBJ2-6; D gene ambiguous. Germline V CDR1 and CDR2: LNHDA, SQIVND (reference sequence). The CDR3 runs 16 residues. The CDR3 bases are TGTGCCAGTAGTTCTCGACGGGCCTCTGGGGTCAACGTCCTGACTTTC. Amino acid sequence: CASSSRRASGVNVLTF.

This chain connects TRBV27 to TRBJ2-7; D is perhaps TRBD2 (6 bases). The CDR3 totals 17 residues. Germline V gene data show CDR1 as MNHEY and CDR2 as SMNVEV (reference sequence). With 0 bases removed from V and 3 bases from J, the gap between germline ends came to 18 bases. The CDR3 loop reads CASSLSGGRQLYYEQYF. CDR3 nucleotide sequence: TGTGCCAGCAGTTTATCGGGGGGAAGGCAGTTATACTACGAGCAGTACTTC.

This chain connects TRBV27 to TRBJ1-2, with D perhaps matching TRBD1 (6 bases). Looked up from germline, CDR1 is MNHEY and CDR2 is SMNVEV (reference sequence). This CDR3 spans 16 amino acids. The V end was cut by 5 bases, the J end by 1 base, with 17 bases between. The CDR3, as DNA: TGTGCCAGCAGTGGGACACCGGCGGGGGGTAACTATGGCTACACCTTC. It specifies CASSGTPAGGNYGYTF.

The genes are TRBV29-1 and TRBJ2-7, with no clear D. V lost 4 bases and J 2 bases, leaving 9 bases between the germline ends. The CDR3 contains 12 residues. The germline V gene has CDR1 SQVTM and CDR2 ANQGSEA. The CDR3 protein is CSVGGSPYEQYF. The DNA of the CDR3 is TGCAGCGTTGGAGGCAGCCCCTACGAGCAGTACTTC.

This chain uses TRBV6-6 with TRBJ2-2; D gene unclear. V was pared by 2 bases and J by 3 bases, with 4 bases between. Germline values: CDR1 MNHNY, CDR2 SVGAGI (reference sequence). The length of the CDR3 is 13 residues. CDR3 coding DNA: TGTGCCAGCAGTTACCCAGACACCGGGGAGCTGTTTTTT. Amino acid sequence: CASSYPDTGELFF.

This clonotype was counted a few times. The rearrangement links TRBV20-1 to TRBJ1-3, with TRBD1 as a possible D gene (5 bases). The CDR3 spans 14 residues. Trimming took off 7 bases at V and 0 bases at J, with 13 bases between the two ends. Germline CDR1 DFQATT, CDR2 SNEGSKA (reference sequence). The CDR3: CSGQGSSSGNTIYF. The CDR3 region has the DNA TGCAGTGGTCAGGGTTCGAGCTCTGGAAACACCATATATTTT.

The V gene is TRBV6-2 or TRBV6-3, the J gene TRBJ2-2; D is undetermined. With 2 bases removed from V and 6 bases from J, the gap between germline ends came to 10 bases. Germline loops: CDR1 MNHEY, CDR2 SVGEGT. The CDR3 loop spans 14 amino acids. The CDR3 DNA sequence: TGTGCCAGCAGTTACCCATGGACGTCCGGGGAGCTGTTTTTT. It is translated as CASSYPWTSGELFF.

In its sample, this clonotype was seen many times. This rearrangement joins TRBV20-1 to TRBJ1-2; 8 positions agree with TRBD1. Per germline, CDR1 DFQATT and CDR2 SNEGSKA (reference sequence). CDR3 size: 16 residues. Trimming removed 0 bases from V and 8 bases from J; junction bases left unmatched: 14. The CDR3 DNA reads as TGCAGTGCTAGAGAGCCCGGACAGGGCCGGGGAGCCGGCTACACCTTC. This sequence encodes CSAREPGQGRGAGYTF.

The V and J genes are TRBV29-1 and TRBJ2-1, with a weak D call TRBD2 (6 bases). V was pared by 6 bases and J by 5 bases, with 17 bases between. Germline CDR1 SQVTM, CDR2 ANQGSEA. The CDR3 is made up of 14 amino acids. The CDR3 region has the DNA TGCAGCGTCACTGGGGACTCCCGGGACAATGAGCAGTTCTTC. This gives the protein CSVTGDSRDNEQFF.

The chain couples TRBV7-9 to TRBJ1-2, with 9 bases matching TRBD1. The trim removed 5 bases at V and 6 bases at J, leaving 7 bases unmatched. This CDR3 has 14 residues. The germline V gene encodes CDR1 SEHNR and CDR2 FQNEAQ (reference sequence). CDR3 nucleotide sequence: TGTGCCAGCAGCCTGGGACAGGGCTTTGATGGCTACACCTTC. Translated: CASSLGQGFDGYTF.

This clonotype was seen a few times. V and J are TRBV28 and TRBJ2-1, with D unclear. The CDR3 is 14 amino acids. Trimming took off 2 bases at V and 5 bases at J, with 10 bases between the two ends. CDR1 and CDR2 (germline): MDHEN, SYDVKM. CDR3: CASSLIATDNEQFF. DNA of the CDR3: TGTGCCAGCAGTTTAATCGCAACGGACAATGAGCAGTTCTTC.

This clonotype turned up a few times. It may be a read error: a sequence one base away is much more abundant. J is TRBJ1-2 and V is TRBV5-1; D may be TRBD1 (6 bases). Trimming took 4 bases from V and 8 from J, leaving 12 bases between them. The germline CDR1 and CDR2 sequences are SGHRS and YFSETQ. The length of the CDR3 is 12 residues. The CDR3: CASSPGAEGYTF. As DNA, the CDR3 is TGCGCCAGCAGCCCGGGGGCGGAAGGCTACACCTTC. Full variable domain (outside the CDR3, taken from reference TRBV5-1 and TRBJ1-2): KAGVTQTPRYLIKTRGQQVTLSCSPISGHRSVSWYQQTPGQGLQFLFEYFSETQRNKGNFPGRFSGRQFSNSRSEMNVSTLELGDSALYLCASSPGAEGYTFGSGTRLTVV.

This chain connects TRBV12-3 or TRBV12-4 to TRBJ1-5; 9 bases match TRBD1. Trimming took 5 bases from V and 4 from J; bases not matched to a gene: 6. The CDR3 covers 15 residues. Here the CDR3 reads CASSRLQGANQPQHF. CDR3 in DNA: TGTGCCAGCAGTAGACTACAGGGGGCGAATCAGCCCCAGCATTTT.

The CDR3 is CASSSWPSGGAQETQYF. CDR3 sequence (DNA): TGTGCCAGCAGCTCATGGCCCAGCGGGGGCGCACAAGAGACCCAGTACTTC. The chain combines TRBV7-2 with TRBJ2-5, with 8 bases aligning to TRBD2. This CDR3 spans 17 amino acids. V shed 4 bases, J shed 2 bases, and the junction held 12 bases outside the gene matches. Germline V gene data show CDR1 as SGHTA and CDR2 as FQGNSA. Together with reference TRBV7-2 and TRBJ2-5, the CDR3 gives the full variable domain: GAGVSQSPSNKVTEKGKDVELRCDPISGHTALYWYRQSLGQGLEFLIYFQGNSAPDKSGLPSDRFSAERTGGSVSTLTIQRTQQEDSAVYLCASSSWPSGGAQETQYFGPGTRLLVL.